Included here is one T cell receptor beta chain sequence, with context. The antigen remains undetermined. Unmatched junction bases numbered 5, after V lost 4 bases and J lost 4 bases. The CDR3 is 14 amino acids. The germline gives CDR1 SGDLS, CDR2 YYNGEE. TCR beta CDR3 sequences were amplified from RNA transcripts. A set of HTBI primers served as the primers for a first-round RT-PCR of the TCR CDR3. TCRdb reprocessed the multiplex PCR reads with MiXCR, giving one entry per CDR3 protein. This table has roughly 750,000 distinct CDR3 sequences, roughly 15% appearing once. This sample is part of a study of T cells in Graves' hyperthyroidism and ophthalmopathy. Study results and caveats: Within blood appeared most thyroid clonotypes that had expanded above 0.001.

The clonotype comes from a man aged 18 to 35 with Graves' hyperthyroidism. The genes are TRBV9 and TRBJ2-5; 9 bases line up with TRBD2. The sequenced sample consisted of blood. DNA for the CDR3: TGTGCCAGCAGCCCTGGACTAGCGAGAGAGACCCAGTACTTC. Amino acid sequence: CASSPGLARETQYF.